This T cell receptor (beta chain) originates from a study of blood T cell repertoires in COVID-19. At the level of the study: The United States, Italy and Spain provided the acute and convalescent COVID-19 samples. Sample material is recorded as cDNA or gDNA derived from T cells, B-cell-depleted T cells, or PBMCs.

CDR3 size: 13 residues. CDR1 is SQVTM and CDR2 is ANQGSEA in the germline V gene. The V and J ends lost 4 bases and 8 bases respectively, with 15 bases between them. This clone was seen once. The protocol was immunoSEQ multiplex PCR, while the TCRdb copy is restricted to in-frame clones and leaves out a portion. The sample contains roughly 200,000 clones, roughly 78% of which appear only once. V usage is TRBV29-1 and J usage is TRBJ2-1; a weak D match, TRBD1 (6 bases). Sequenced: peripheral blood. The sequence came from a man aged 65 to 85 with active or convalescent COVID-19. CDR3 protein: CSVGNQGSDEQFF. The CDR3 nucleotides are TGCAGCGTTGGAAATCAGGGGTCTGATGAGCAGTTCTTC.